Shown below are 6 T cell receptor beta chains from a single sample sequenced in a study of lymphopenia after photon versus proton radiotherapy. Repertoires were generated with immunoSEQ multiplex PCR, while TCRdb's copy carries only in-frame clones and drops some. The table shows tens of thousands of clones, with 84% occurring only once. This specimen consisted of peripheral blood, obtained from a patient treated with photon-based radiotherapy. These receptors all stem from a woman between 45 and 60 years old with pancreatic cancer.

This clone was observed a handful of times. The rearrangement links TRBV9 to TRBJ2-2, with TRBD1 matching over 10 bases. The germline CDR1 and CDR2 sequences are SGDLS and YYNGEE. The CDR3 contains 16 residues. J gave up 3 bases and V 3 bases, and 5 bases lay outside the gene matches. The CDR3: CASSARGTGDTGELFF. Here the CDR3 DNA reads TGTGCCAGCAGCGCCCGCGGGACAGGGGACACCGGGGAGCTGTTTTTT. The entire variable domain, with the rest obtained from reference TRBV9 and TRBJ2-2, is as follows: DSGVTQTPKHLITATGQRVTLRCSPRSGDLSVYWYQQSLDQGLQFLIQYYNGEERAKGNILERFSAQQFPDLHSELNLSSLELGDSALYFCASSARGTGDTGELFFGEGSRLTVL.

The chain is built from TRBV4-3 and TRBJ2-7; 8 bases are shared with TRBD2. Germline lookup yields CDR1 LGHNA and CDR2 YSLEER. The V segment lost 0 bases and the J segment 2 bases; nucleotides outside the gene matches: 6. The CDR3 length is 16 residues. This chain's CDR3 is CASSQDGGGTAYEQYF. The CDR3 bases are TGCGCCAGCAGCCAAGATGGCGGGGGGACTGCCTACGAGCAGTACTTC.

The chain is built from TRBV2 and TRBJ2-7; D is unclear. The CDR3 has 10 amino acids. From germline, CDR1 is SNHLY and CDR2 FYNNEI. Trimming took 3 bases from V and 6 from J, leaving 3 bases between them. The CDR3, as DNA: TGTGCCAGCAGTGATATCGAGCAGTACTTC. Its protein is CASSDIEQYF.

This clone came up a few times. This chain joins TRBV15 and TRBJ1-5; a possible D gene is TRBD1 (5 bases). The V gene lost 5 bases and the J gene lost 3 bases, with 17 bases spanning the gap. Germline V lookup: CDR1 LNHNV, CDR2 YYDKDF (reference sequence). The CDR3 covers 16 residues. As DNA, the CDR3 is TGTGCCACCAGCCCCCGACAGCGAGGGGACAATCAGCCCCAGCATTTT. Amino acid sequence: CATSPRQRGDNQPQHF.

This chain links TRBV7-9 with TRBJ2-3; D gene unclear. Germline CDR1 SEHNR, CDR2 FQNEAQ (reference sequence). This CDR3 is built from 16 residues. Trimming took off 5 bases at V and 7 bases at J, with 22 bases between the two ends. Written as DNA, the CDR3 is TGTGCCAGCAGCCCGAAAAGGCGGCTAGATCTTAATACGCAGTATTTT. Amino acids: CASSPKRRLDLNTQYF.

This clone occurred once. The gene calls are TRBV5-1 and TRBJ2-7, with D possibly being TRBD1 (6 bases). The V gene lost 0 bases and the J gene lost 2 bases, with 9 bases spanning the gap. The CDR3 has 14 amino acids. Germline V gene data show CDR1 as SGHRS and CDR2 as YFSETQ. Written as DNA, the CDR3 is TGCGCCAGCAGCTTGGCTGGACAGACCTACGAGCAGTACTTC. It codes for CASSLAGQTYEQYF.